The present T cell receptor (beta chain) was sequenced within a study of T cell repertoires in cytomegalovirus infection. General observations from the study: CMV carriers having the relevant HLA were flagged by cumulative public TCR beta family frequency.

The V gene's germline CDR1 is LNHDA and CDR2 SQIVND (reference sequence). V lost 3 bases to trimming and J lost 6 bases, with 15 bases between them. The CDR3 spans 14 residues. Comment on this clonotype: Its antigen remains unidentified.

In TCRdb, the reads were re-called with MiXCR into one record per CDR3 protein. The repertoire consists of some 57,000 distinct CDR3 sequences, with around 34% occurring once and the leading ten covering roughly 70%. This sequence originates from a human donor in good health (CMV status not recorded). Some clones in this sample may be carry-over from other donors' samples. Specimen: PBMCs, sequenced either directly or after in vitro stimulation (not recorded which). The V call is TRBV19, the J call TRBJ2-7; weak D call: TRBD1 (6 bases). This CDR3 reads CASSIGQFQLEQYF. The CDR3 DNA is TGTGCCAGTAGTATCGGACAGTTCCAACTCGAGCAGTACTTC.